This TCR beta chain stems from a study of response to subunit inactivated influenza vaccine. Regarding the study as a whole: Few new T cells, the authors suggested, are recruited by each seasonal influenza vaccination.

V was shortened by 1 base and J by 1 base, with 9 bases between the two germline ends. The CDR3 is 15 amino acids. CDR1 KGHDR and CDR2 SFDVKD come from the germline V gene. MiXCR, run by TCRdb on the RT-PCR reads, gives a single entry per CDR3 protein. The sample contains 500,000 or so distinct CDR3 sequences, approximately 10% of which appear only once. Note on this clonotype: Antigen: not known.

This sequence joins TRBV24-1 and TRBJ2-5; unclear D gene. The source is a middle-aged man who received an inactivated influenza vaccine. The material was PBMCs from blood, obtained more than 35 days after vaccination. CDR3 protein: CATSDFRDFQETQYF. CDR3 DNA: TGTGCCACCAGTGATTTTAGGGATTTCCAAGAGACCCAGTACTTC.